This entry describes one T cell receptor (beta chain). This clonotype was recorded a few times. It lacks a known antigen. Nothing much larger sits one base from this clone, and base qualities are not available. Germline trimming amounts to 0 bases on V and 3 bases on J, with 5 as the count of junction bases outside the gene matches. The CDR3 numbers 15 residues from cysteine through phenylalanine. Only the CDR3 region is kept as DNA, spanning 45 bases read in frame from base 1. CDR1 and CDR2, per the germline V gene, are MGHRA and YSYEKL. These data originate in a study of T cell repertoires in cytomegalovirus infection (dated by TCRdb to about 2019). Some background on the complete study: Because public TCR beta signatures pointed to carriage of CMV infection together with the matching HLA type, the HLA type of each donor mattered for the analysis. Broader findings and caveats from the paper: The ex vivo response was dominated by HLA-C-restricted CMV-specific TCR beta clonotypes, and the single most frequent clonotype in two of eight donors was supplied by these HLA-C-restricted clonotypes. In both this cohort and an independent roughly 330-donor cohort, the cumulative frequency of public TCR beta family members distinguished carriers of CMV infection plus the relevant HLA type.

The sequencing machine was an Illumina HiSeq 1500. TCRdb took the public reads, trimmed them with fastp at Q25, ran MiXCR for clone calling and kept in-frame beta chains. When rows share a CDR3 protein, they turn into one entry using the most common DNA and genes. This sample gives approximately 260,000 distinct CDR3 sequences in total; approximately 15% of them show up just once. The ten biggest clones cover roughly 50% of the sample. The sequenced sample consisted of CD8+ T cells from PBMCs. The rearrangement joined TRBV4-1 to TRBJ2-7, with 7 bases aligning to TRBD2. This TCR was recovered from a human donor in good health (CMV status not recorded). Some clones in this sample may be carry-over from other donors' samples. The sequenced DNA is TGCGCCAGCAGCCAAGATACTAGCGTATACTACGAGCAGTACTTC. This translates into CASSQDTSVYYEQYF.